The T cell receptor beta chain under discussion was sequenced for a study of tumor and adjacent non-tumor tissue in lung cancer. The germline gives CDR1 DFQATT, CDR2 SNEGSKA (reference sequence). Trimming removed 3 bases from V and 7 bases from J, with 15 bases in between. The CDR3 has 14 residues. Three rounds of nested PCR, following a modified ARM-PCR protocol, produced the TCRbeta library. Via MiXCR, TCRdb re-called the multiplex PCR reads, giving one row per CDR3 protein. The sample has roughly 150,000 distinct CDR3 sequences; roughly 66% are singletons. No cell sorting was done before RNA was extracted from the tissue.

The V gene is TRBV20-1, the J gene TRBJ2-2; a possible D gene is TRBD1 (5 bases). The sequenced material came from lung tumor tissue. This sequence was found in a man in his 60s with small cell lung cancer. The CDR3 protein is CSASSLQDIGELFF. The CDR3, as DNA: TGCAGTGCTAGCTCTTTACAGGACATCGGGGAGCTGTTTTTT.